One and the same sample provided the 24 T cell receptor beta chains below, sequenced in a study of blood T cell repertoires in COVID-19. The repertoire was sequenced with immunoSEQ multiplex PCR; TCRdb's copy has only in-frame clones and lacks some. This repertoire shows under 130,000 clones, 85% to 90% found once; its top ten account for 3% to 3.5%. Material for sequencing was peripheral blood. These receptors all come from a human donor in a cohort sampled during active COVID-19.

The V call is TRBV7-7, the J call TRBJ2-6; D gene ambiguous. This CDR3 is 13 amino acids long. V dropped 10 bases and J dropped 1 base, with 8 bases sitting between them. CDR1 is SSHAT, CDR2 FNYEAQ, per germline (reference sequence). The CDR3 DNA reads TGTGCCACGGCGGCATCTGGGGCCAACGTCCTGACTTTC. It codes for CATAASGANVLTF.

The gene calls are TRBV19 and TRBJ2-2, with D maybe TRBD2 (6 bases). The V end was cut by 3 bases, the J end by 4 bases, with 15 bases between. The CDR3 consists of 16 residues. Germline CDR1 and CDR2: LNHDA and SQIVND (reference sequence). CDR3 residues: CASSILVGTGTGELFF. The CDR3 nucleotides read TGTGCCAGTAGTATCCTAGTGGGGACTGGCACCGGGGAGCTGTTTTTT.

V gene TRBV4-3 combines with J gene TRBJ2-5; 16 positions agree with TRBD2. Germline CDR1 LGHNA, CDR2 YSLEER. The V gene end was trimmed by 3 bases and the J gene end by 5 bases; junction bases not matched to a gene: 6. The CDR3 totals 17 residues. CDR3 DNA: TGCGCCAGCAGCCAGGGGACTAGCGGGAGGGCCGGGGAGACCCAGTACTTC. It codes for CASSQGTSGRAGETQYF.

The rearrangement joins TRBV5-6 to TRBJ1-2; 7 bases are shared with TRBD1. Germline V gene lookup returns CDR1 SGHDT and CDR2 YYEEEE. The CDR3 extends over 16 amino acids. V lost 5 bases, J lost 4 bases, and 14 bases stayed unmatched. The CDR3 sequence: CASRLGSGDSSYGYTF. The CDR3, as DNA: TGTGCCAGCAGACTTGGTTCCGGGGACAGTAGCTATGGCTACACCTTC.

The gene calls are TRBV14 and TRBJ2-1; 7 bases are shared with TRBD1. Germline lookup yields CDR1 SGHDN and CDR2 FVKESK. Trimming at V came to 6 bases and at J to 0 bases, leaving 8 bases not matched to a gene. This CDR3 comprises 16 residues. CDR3 bases: TGTGCCAGCAGGGATAACAGGGGAATCTCCTACAATGAGCAGTTCTTC. It codes for CASRDNRGISYNEQFF.

CDR3 in amino acids: CASSFSRQGGNEQYF. CDR3 nucleotides: TGCGCCAGCAGCTTCTCAAGACAGGGTGGGAACGAGCAGTACTTC. The chain is built from TRBV4-1 and TRBJ2-7; 7 nucleotides align to TRBD1. The V and J ends lost 5 bases and 5 bases, in that order; junction bases with no gene match: 12. This CDR3 region has 15 residues. Germline loops: CDR1 MGHRA, CDR2 YSYEKL.

The chain uses TRBV27 and TRBJ1-1, with D perhaps matching TRBD1 (6 bases). The length of the CDR3 is 17 residues. Germline assignment: CDR1 MNHEY and CDR2 SMNVEV (reference sequence). Trimming removed 4 bases from V and 0 bases from J, with 18 bases in between. CDR3 sequence: CASSSFGAGGMNTEAFF. For the CDR3, the DNA is TGTGCCAGCAGTTCTTTTGGGGCTGGGGGCATGAACACTGAAGCTTTCTTT.

The rearrangement joins TRBV3-1 (or the pseudogene TRBV3-2) to TRBJ1-1; TRBD1 is a possible D gene (5 bases). CDR1 is LGHDT, CDR2 YNNKEL, per germline (reference sequence). Deletions cut 3 bases from V and 5 bases from J, with 13 bases between. The CDR3 extends over 14 amino acids. CDR3 in DNA: TGTGCCAGCAGCCATCCCCAGGGAAGGACTGAAGCTTTCTTT. This encodes CASSHPQGRTEAFF.

This clone was counted a single time. V and J are TRBV12-3 or TRBV12-4 and TRBJ2-1; 8 nucleotides line up with TRBD2. V trimming: 6 bases; J trimming: 8 bases; junction bases outside the gene matches: 6. CDR3 size: 13 residues. The CDR3 sequence is CASRGTSGDEQFF. The CDR3 nucleotides read TGTGCCAGCAGGGGGACTAGTGGCGATGAGCAGTTCTTC.

The gene calls are TRBV30 and TRBJ1-6, with D perhaps matching TRBD1 (6 bases). The length of the CDR3 is 13 residues. Trimming left V 5 bases short and J 7 bases short, with 12 bases between. Germline values: CDR1 GTSNPN, CDR2 SVGIG (reference sequence). The CDR3 is CAWQGQRNSPLHF. As DNA, the CDR3 is TGTGCCTGGCAAGGACAGAGGAATTCACCCCTCCACTTT. Full variable domain (outside the CDR3, taken from reference TRBV30 and TRBJ1-6): SQTIHQWPATLVQPVGSPLSLECTVEGTSNPNLYWYRQAAGRGLQLLFYSVGIGQISSEVPQNLSASRPQDRQFILSSKKLLLSDSGFYLCAWQGQRNSPLHFGNGTRLTVT.

The chain uses TRBV19 and TRBJ2-7, with 7 bases fitting TRBD2. The ends lost 11 bases at V and 7 bases at J; junction bases unmatched: 8. Germline assignment: CDR1 LNHDA and CDR2 SQIVND (reference sequence). The CDR3 consists of 11 residues. For the CDR3, the DNA is TGTGCCGCCGGAGCGGGGTGGGAGCAGTACTTC. This encodes CAAGAGWEQYF.

CDR3 loop: CASSQERGQQSADTQYF. In nucleotides, the CDR3 is TGCGCCAGCAGCCAAGAGAGGGGACAACAGTCCGCAGATACGCAGTATTTT. The chain recombines TRBV4-1 with TRBJ2-3, with D tentatively TRBD1 (6 bases). The germline CDR1 and CDR2 sequences are MGHRA and YSYEKL. V dropped 0 bases and J dropped 4 bases, with 17 bases sitting between them. The CDR3 runs 17 residues.

The J gene is TRBJ2-1, the V gene TRBV7-6; D might be TRBD2 (6 bases). Germline V gene data show CDR1 as SGHVS and CDR2 as FNYEAQ. V was cut by 5 bases and J by 0 bases, with 11 bases left in between. The CDR3 runs 15 residues. This chain's CDR3 is CASSPPGVSYNEQFF. The CDR3 nucleotides read TGTGCCAGCAGCCCACCGGGGGTCTCCTACAATGAGCAGTTCTTC.

V usage is TRBV7-2 and J usage is TRBJ2-1; D is unresolved. The ends were cut back, 2 bases at V and 4 bases at J, with 6 bases in the middle. Germline CDR1 reads SGHTA; CDR2 reads FQGNSA. This CDR3 spans 13 amino acids. This chain's CDR3 is CASSLNTYNEQFF. In DNA, the CDR3 is TGTGCCAGCAGCTTAAACACGTACAATGAGCAGTTCTTC.

This sequence joins TRBV6-1 and TRBJ2-4; D is undetermined. The CDR3 spans 16 residues. Per the germline V gene, CDR1 is MNHNS and CDR2 is SASEGT. V was clipped by 4 bases and J by 0 bases, with 13 bases between them. The CDR3 loop is CASSADLSIAKNIQYF. CDR3 DNA sequence: TGTGCCAGCAGTGCCGATCTGAGTATAGCCAAAAACATTCAGTACTTC.

J is TRBJ2-5 and V is TRBV18; 7 bases match TRBD1. The germline V gene encodes CDR1 KGHSH and CDR2 LQKENI. The CDR3 loop spans 16 amino acids. Trimming cost V 2 bases and J 5 bases; bases outside gene matches: 11. CDR3 sequence reads: CASSPAPTGRRETQYF. In DNA form, the CDR3 reads TGTGCCAGCTCACCAGCCCCGACAGGGCGACGGGAGACCCAGTACTTC.

The rearrangement links TRBV19 to TRBJ1-1; TRBD1 agrees at 8 bases. V shed 2 bases and J 4 bases; nucleotides not matched to a gene: 0. CDR1 is LNHDA, CDR2 SQIVND, per germline (reference sequence). This CDR3 has 13 amino acids. CDR3 sequence reads: CASSIQGATEAFF. In nucleotides, the CDR3 is TGTGCCAGTAGTATACAGGGGGCCACTGAAGCTTTCTTT. Full variable domain (missing parts from reference TRBV19 and TRBJ1-1): DGGITQSPKYLFRKEGQNVTLSCEQNLNHDAMYWYRQDPGQGLRLIYYSQIVNDFQKGDIAEGYSVSREKKESFPLTVTSAQKNPTAFYLCASSIQGATEAFFGQGTRLTVV.

The chain has TRBV2 and TRBJ1-2; D is unresolved. Germline CDR1 and CDR2: SNHLY and FYNNEI. Trimming took off 3 bases at V and 1 base at J, with 6 bases between the two ends. This CDR3 comprises 13 residues. CDR3 protein: CASSEARNYGYTF. CDR3 DNA sequence: TGTGCCAGCAGTGAGGCACGTAACTATGGCTACACCTTC.

V is TRBV18 and J is TRBJ2-5; the match to TRBD1 covers 9 bases. Trimming cost V 3 bases and J 2 bases; bases outside gene matches: 7. Germline V gene sequence: CDR1 KGHSH, CDR2 LQKENI. The length of the CDR3 is 16 residues. The CDR3 spells CASSPAQGARQETQYF. CDR3 bases: TGTGCCAGCTCACCTGCACAGGGGGCGCGGCAAGAGACCCAGTACTTC.

The CDR3 protein is CASSRSGGASYNEQFF. The CDR3 DNA sequence: TGCGCCAGCAGCCGTAGCGGGGGGGCCTCCTACAATGAGCAGTTCTTC. The V call is TRBV5-1, the J call TRBJ2-1, with 11 bases matching TRBD2. This CDR3 is built from 16 residues. Germline V gene lookup returns CDR1 SGHRS and CDR2 YFSETQ. The V and J ends lost 4 bases and 0 bases, in that order; junction bases with no gene match: 3.

V usage is TRBV7-2 and J usage is TRBJ1-1, with TRBD1 as a possible D gene (6 bases). Trimming left V 5 bases short and J 4 bases short, with 17 bases between. Germline V lookup: CDR1 SGHTA, CDR2 FQGNSA. The CDR3 extends over 15 amino acids. CDR3 amino acids: CASSPQTGLGTEAFF. The CDR3 nucleotides read TGTGCCAGCAGCCCGCAAACAGGGTTGGGCACTGAAGCTTTCTTT.

There are a few counts of this clone. CDR3: CASTRQGAPNEQFF. The CDR3 DNA reads as TGTGCCAGCACCCGACAGGGGGCGCCCAATGAGCAGTTCTTC. The chain recombines TRBV7-8 with TRBJ2-1, with 10 nucleotides matching TRBD1. The CDR3 is 14 residues long. Unmatched junction bases numbered 6, after V lost 7 bases and J lost 6 bases. Germline CDR1 and CDR2: SGHVS and FQNEAQ.

This clone has only a few counts. The chain has TRBV10-3 and TRBJ1-2; 7 bases map to TRBD1. The CDR3 runs 15 residues. V dropped 0 bases and J dropped 7; count of bases not matched to a gene: 8. Germline CDR1 reads ENHRY; CDR2 reads SYGVKD. The CDR3 DNA is TGTGCCATCAGTGAGTCAGGTCAGGGGGTGAGTGGCTACACCTTC. The encoded protein is CAISESGQGVSGYTF.

This chain uses TRBV4-1 with TRBJ1-1; possible D gene TRBD1, 6 bases. V shed 0 bases and J shed 1 base, with 6 bases lying between them. Germline lookup yields CDR1 MGHRA and CDR2 YSYEKL. The CDR3 is made up of 14 amino acids. The CDR3 DNA reads as TGCGCCAGCAGCCAAGAGGGGGCGAACACTGAAGCTTTCTTT. This sequence encodes CASSQEGANTEAFF.